This T cell receptor (beta chain) was retrieved from a study of blood T cell repertoires in COVID-19. Overall study: The origin of the acute and convalescent COVID-19 samples was the United States, Italy and Spain. PBMCs, B-cell-depleted T cells, or T cells provided the cDNA or gDNA that made up the material.

Authors' analysis steps: Nucleated cell number was recorded as an estimate derived from reference gene primer amplification. TCRdb's table, derived via immunoSEQ multiplex PCR, lists solely in-frame clones and lacks some. V, J and clone size reflect that table, while D and trimming were determined from the DNA. Among under 350,000 clones, around nine tenths were seen once, and the ten largest hold around 1.4%. With V trimmed by 1 base and J by 5 bases, 10 bases remained unmatched. From germline, CDR1 is SGHTA and CDR2 FQGNSA. The CDR3 is 17 amino acids. V is TRBV7-2 and J is TRBJ2-2; 7 bases agree with TRBD2. This receptor was identified in a man aged 65-85 years with acute or convalescent COVID-19. What was sequenced was peripheral blood. DNA of the CDR3: TGTGCCAGCAGCTTAGGTCTGGGCGGGAGCGGGACCGGGGAGCTGTTTTTT. As protein: CASSLGLGGSGTGELFF.